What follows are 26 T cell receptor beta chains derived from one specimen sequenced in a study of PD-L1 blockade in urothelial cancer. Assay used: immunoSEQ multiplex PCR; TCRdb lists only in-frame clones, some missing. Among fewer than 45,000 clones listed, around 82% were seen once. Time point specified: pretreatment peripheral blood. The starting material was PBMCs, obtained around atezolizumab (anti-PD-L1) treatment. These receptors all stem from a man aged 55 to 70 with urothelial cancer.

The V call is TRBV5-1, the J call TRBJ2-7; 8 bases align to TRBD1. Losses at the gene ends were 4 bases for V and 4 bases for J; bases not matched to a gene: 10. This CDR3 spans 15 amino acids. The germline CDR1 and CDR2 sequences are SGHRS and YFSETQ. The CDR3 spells CASSLSLDRVYEQYF. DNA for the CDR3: TGCGCCAGCAGCCTGTCTCTGGACAGGGTTTACGAGCAGTACTTC.

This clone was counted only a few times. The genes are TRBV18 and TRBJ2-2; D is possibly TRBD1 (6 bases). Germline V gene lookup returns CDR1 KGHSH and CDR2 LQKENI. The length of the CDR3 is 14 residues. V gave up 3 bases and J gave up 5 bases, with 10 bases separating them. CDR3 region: CASSPQGGTGELFF. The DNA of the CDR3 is TGTGCCAGCTCACCTCAAGGGGGAACCGGGGAGCTGTTTTTT.

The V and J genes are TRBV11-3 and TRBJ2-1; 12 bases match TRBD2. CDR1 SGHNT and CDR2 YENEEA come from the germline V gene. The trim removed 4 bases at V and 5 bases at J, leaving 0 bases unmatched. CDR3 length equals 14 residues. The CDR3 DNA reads TGTGCCAGCAGCTGGACTAGCGGGGACAATGAGCAGTTCTTC. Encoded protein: CASSWTSGDNEQFF.

The CDR3 protein is CASSVQGQTDTQYF. The CDR3 bases are TGTGCCAGCAGCGTTCAGGGGCAGACAGATACGCAGTATTTT. V usage is TRBV9 and J usage is TRBJ2-3; the D gene is possibly TRBD1 (6 bases). The germline V and J ends were trimmed by 2 bases and 3 bases, with 10 bases remaining between them. CDR1 and CDR2 from the germline V gene are SGDLS and YYNGEE. The CDR3 is made up of 14 amino acids.

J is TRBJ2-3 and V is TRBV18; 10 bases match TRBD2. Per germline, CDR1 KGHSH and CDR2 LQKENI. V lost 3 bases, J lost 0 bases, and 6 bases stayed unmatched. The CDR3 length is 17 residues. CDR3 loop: CASSPGASGGSTDTQYF. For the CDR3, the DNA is TGTGCCAGCTCACCCGGGGCTAGCGGGGGAAGCACAGATACGCAGTATTTT.

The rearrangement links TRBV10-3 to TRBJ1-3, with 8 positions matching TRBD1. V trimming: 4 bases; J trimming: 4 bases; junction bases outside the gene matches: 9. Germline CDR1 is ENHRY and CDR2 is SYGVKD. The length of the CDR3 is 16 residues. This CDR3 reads CAISAATGVSGNTIYF. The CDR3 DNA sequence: TGTGCCATCAGTGCAGCGACAGGGGTCTCCGGAAACACCATATATTTT.

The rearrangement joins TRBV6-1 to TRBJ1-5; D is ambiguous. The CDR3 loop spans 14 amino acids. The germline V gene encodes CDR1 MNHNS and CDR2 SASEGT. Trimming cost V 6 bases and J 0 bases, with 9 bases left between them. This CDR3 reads CASSTTGSNQPQHF. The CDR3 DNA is TGTGCCAGCAGCACCACCGGTAGCAATCAGCCCCAGCATTTT.

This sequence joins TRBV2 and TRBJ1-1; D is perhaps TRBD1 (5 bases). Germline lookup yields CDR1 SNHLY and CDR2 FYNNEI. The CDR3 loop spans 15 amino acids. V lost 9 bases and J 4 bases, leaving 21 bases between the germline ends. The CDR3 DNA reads TGTGCCAGTCGGCCGGGGGGGAGGGATGGCACTGAAGCTTTCTTT. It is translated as CASRPGGRDGTEAFF.

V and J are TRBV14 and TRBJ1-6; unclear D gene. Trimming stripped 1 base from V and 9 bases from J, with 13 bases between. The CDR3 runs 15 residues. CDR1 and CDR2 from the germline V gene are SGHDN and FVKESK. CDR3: CASSQVAALGSPLHF. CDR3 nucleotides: TGTGCCAGCAGCCAAGTTGCGGCCTTAGGTTCACCCCTCCACTTT.

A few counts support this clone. The CDR3 DNA sequence: TGTGCTTCGGGGGACAGACACCAGCCCCAGCATTTT. This codes for CASGDRHQPQHF. This chain joins TRBV27 and TRBJ1-5, with 7 bases aligning to TRBD1. CDR1 MNHEY and CDR2 SMNVEV come from the germline V gene (reference sequence). The CDR3 has 12 residues.

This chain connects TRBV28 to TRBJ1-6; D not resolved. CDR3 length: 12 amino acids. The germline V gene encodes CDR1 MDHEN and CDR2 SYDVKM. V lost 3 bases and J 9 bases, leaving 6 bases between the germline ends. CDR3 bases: TGTGCCAGCAGTTTCCGGGGTTCACCCCTCCACTTT. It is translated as CASSFRGSPLHF.

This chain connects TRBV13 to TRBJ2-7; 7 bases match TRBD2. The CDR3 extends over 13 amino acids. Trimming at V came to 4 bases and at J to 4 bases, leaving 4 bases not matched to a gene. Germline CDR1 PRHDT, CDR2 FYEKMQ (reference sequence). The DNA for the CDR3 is TGTGCCAGCAGCTGGGGAGGGTCTTACGAGCAGTACTTC. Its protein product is CASSWGGSYEQYF.

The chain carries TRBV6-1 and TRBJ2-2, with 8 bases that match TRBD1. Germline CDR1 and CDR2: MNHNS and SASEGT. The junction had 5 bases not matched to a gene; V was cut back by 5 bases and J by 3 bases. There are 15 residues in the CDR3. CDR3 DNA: TGTGCCAGCAGTACCGCAGGGGGCGACACCGGGGAGCTGTTTTTT. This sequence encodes CASSTAGGDTGELFF.

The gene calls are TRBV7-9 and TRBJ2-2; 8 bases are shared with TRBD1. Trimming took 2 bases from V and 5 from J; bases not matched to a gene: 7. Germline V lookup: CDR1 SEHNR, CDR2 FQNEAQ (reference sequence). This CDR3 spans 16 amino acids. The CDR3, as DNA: TGTGCCAGCAGCTTATCGGGACAGGATGTTACCGGGGAGCTGTTTTTT. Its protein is CASSLSGQDVTGELFF.

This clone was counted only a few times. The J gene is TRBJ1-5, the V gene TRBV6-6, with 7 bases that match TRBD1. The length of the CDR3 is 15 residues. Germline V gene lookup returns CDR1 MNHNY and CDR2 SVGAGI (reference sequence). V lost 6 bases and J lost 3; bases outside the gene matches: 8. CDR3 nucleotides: TGTGCCAGCAGCCCGATGACAGGGTTCAATCAGCCCCAGCATTTT. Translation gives CASSPMTGFNQPQHF.

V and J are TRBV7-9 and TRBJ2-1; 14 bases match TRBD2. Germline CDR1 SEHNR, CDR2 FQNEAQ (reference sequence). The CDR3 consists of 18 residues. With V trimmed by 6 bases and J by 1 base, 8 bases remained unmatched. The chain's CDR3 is CASRTGLAGAISYNEQFF. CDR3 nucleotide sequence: TGTGCCAGCAGAACGGGACTAGCGGGGGCGATTTCCTACAATGAGCAGTTCTTC.

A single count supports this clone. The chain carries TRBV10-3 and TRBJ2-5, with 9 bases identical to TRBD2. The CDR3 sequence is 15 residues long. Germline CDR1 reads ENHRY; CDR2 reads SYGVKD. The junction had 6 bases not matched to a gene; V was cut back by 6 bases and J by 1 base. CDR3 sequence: CAIRGVAGAQETQYF. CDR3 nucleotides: TGTGCCATCAGGGGGGTAGCGGGGGCCCAAGAGACCCAGTACTTC.

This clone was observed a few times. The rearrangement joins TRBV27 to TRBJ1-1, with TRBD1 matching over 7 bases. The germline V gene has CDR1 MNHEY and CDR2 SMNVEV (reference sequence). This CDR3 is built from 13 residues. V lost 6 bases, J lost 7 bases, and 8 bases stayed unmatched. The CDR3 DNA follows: TGTGCCAGCAGAAGACAGGGAAGGAATGAAGCTTTCTTT. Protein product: CASRRQGRNEAFF.

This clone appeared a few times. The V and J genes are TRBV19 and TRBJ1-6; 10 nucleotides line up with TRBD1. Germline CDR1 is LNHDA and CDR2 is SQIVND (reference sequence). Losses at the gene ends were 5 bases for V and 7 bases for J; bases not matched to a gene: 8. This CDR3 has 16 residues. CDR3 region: CASSLLGQGSNSPLHF. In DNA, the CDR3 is TGTGCCAGTAGTCTTCTGGGACAGGGGTCGAATTCACCCCTCCACTTT.

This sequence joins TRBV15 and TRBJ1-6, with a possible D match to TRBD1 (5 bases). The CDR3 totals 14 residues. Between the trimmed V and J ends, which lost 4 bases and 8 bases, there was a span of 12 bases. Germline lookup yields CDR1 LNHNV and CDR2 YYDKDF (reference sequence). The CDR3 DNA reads TGTGCCACCAGCAATACAGGCCCGGATTCACCCCTCCACTTT. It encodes CATSNTGPDSPLHF.

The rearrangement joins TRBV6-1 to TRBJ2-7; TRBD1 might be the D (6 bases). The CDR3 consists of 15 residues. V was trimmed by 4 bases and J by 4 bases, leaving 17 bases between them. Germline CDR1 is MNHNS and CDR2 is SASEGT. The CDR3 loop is CASSAYKTGNYEQYF. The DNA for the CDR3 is TGTGCCAGCAGTGCATACAAGACAGGAAATTACGAGCAGTACTTC.

CDR3 in amino acids: CASTSLQVSPGYTF. The CDR3 nucleotides are TGTGCCAGCACGTCTTTACAGGTATCTCCAGGCTACACCTTC. The rearrangement links TRBV2 to TRBJ1-2; weak D call: TRBD1 (5 bases). Germline loops: CDR1 SNHLY, CDR2 FYNNEI. V lost 7 bases and J lost 8, with 20 bases in between. The CDR3 is made up of 14 amino acids. The full variable domain, completed using reference TRBV2 and TRBJ1-2, is EPEVTQTPSHQVTQMGQEVILRCVPISNHLYFYWYRQILGQKVEFLVSFYNNEISEKSEIFDDQFSVERPDGSNFTLKIRSTKLEDSAMYFCASTSLQVSPGYTFGSGTRLTVV.

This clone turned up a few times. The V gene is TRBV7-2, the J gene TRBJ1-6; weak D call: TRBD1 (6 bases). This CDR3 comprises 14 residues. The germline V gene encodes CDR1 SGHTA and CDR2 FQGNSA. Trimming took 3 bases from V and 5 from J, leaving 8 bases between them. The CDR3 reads CASSLTGDNSPLHF. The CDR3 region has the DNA TGTGCCAGCAGCTTGACAGGAGATAATTCACCCCTCCACTTT.

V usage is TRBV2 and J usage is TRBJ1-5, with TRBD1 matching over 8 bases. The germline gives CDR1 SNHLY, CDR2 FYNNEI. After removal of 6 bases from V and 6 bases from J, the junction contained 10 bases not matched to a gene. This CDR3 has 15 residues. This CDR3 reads CASSADRGAFQPQHF. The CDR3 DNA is TGTGCCAGCAGCGCCGACAGGGGAGCTTTTCAGCCCCAGCATTTT.

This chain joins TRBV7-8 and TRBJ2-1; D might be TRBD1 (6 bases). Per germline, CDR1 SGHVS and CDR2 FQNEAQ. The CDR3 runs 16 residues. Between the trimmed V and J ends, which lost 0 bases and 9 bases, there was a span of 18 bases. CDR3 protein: CASSLALGRGWGEQFF. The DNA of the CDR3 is TGTGCCAGCAGCTTAGCGCTGGGCAGGGGATGGGGTGAGCAGTTCTTC. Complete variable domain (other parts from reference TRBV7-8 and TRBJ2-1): GAGVSQSPRYKVAKRGQDVALRCDPISGHVSLFWYQQALGQGPEFLTYFQNEAQLDKSGLPSDRFFAERPEGSVSTLKIQRTQQEDSAVYLCASSLALGRGWGEQFFGPGTRLTVL.

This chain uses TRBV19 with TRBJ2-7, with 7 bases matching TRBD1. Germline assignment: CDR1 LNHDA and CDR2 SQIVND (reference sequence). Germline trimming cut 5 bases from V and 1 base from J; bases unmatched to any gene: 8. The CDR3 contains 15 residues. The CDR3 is CASSPRTGASYEQYF. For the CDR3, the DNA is TGTGCCAGTAGTCCGAGGACAGGCGCGTCCTACGAGCAGTACTTC.